This TCR beta chain was found in a study of human T cells and chemical hapten exposure. Study overall: Enrolled patients were predominantly female and had alopecia areata, totalis or universalis.

Study-level points and caveats: Counts of expanded TCRs (at PT1) showed a positive correlation with patch test score.

As for time point: patch test 2, 6 weeks after DPC sensitization. Treatment here: therapeutic diphenylcyclopropenone sensitization with weekly scalp DPC. This clonotype was seen only a few times. Its antigen is unidentified. TCRdb re-analysed the RACE reads in MiXCR, keeping a single row per CDR3 protein. The data show around 360,000 distinct CDR3 sequences, with roughly 6.3% seen just once and about 5.6% held by the top ten. This CDR3 is 15 amino acids long. The germline V gene has CDR1 MNHEY and CDR2 SMNVEV (reference sequence). Trimming pared 5 bases from V and 2 bases from J, leaving 14 bases between.

The TCR originated in a woman aged 18 to 35 with alopecia areata. Some clones in this sample may be carry-over from other donors' samples. The rearrangement joins TRBV27 to TRBJ2-3; D is tentatively TRBD1 or TRBD2 (5 bases each). Specimen: whole blood, collected in connection with sensitization to the hapten diphenylcyclopropenone (DPC). CDR3 amino acids: CASSTGTIPTDTQYF. CDR3 DNA: TGTGCCAGCAGTACCGGGACCATCCCCACAGATACGCAGTATTTT.